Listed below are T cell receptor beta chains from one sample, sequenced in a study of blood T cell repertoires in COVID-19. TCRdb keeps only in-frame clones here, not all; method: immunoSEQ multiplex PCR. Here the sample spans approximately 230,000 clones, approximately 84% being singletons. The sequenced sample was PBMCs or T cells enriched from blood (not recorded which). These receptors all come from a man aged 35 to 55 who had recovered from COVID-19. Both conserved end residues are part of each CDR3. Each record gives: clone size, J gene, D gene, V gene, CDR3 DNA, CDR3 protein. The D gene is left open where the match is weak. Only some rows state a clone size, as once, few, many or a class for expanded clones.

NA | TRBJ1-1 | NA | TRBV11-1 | TGTGCCAGCGGCACAGTCAACACTGAAGCTTTCTTT | CASGTVNTEAFF
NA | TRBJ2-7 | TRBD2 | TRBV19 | TGTGCCAGTAGTACTAGCGGCGGGGGACACGAGCAGTACTTC | CASSTSGGGHEQYF
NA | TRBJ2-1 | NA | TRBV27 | TGTGCCAGCAGTTTCGGGGTCAGTGAGCAGTTCTTC | CASSFGVSEQFF
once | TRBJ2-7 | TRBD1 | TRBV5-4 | TGTGCCAGCAGCTTGAGAACAGGGGCACTTGACGAGCAGTACTTC | CASSLRTGALDEQYF
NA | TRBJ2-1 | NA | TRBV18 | TGTGCCAGCTCACCACCTGTAGTTAGCGCCTACAATGAGCAGTTCTTC | CASSPPVVSAYNEQFF
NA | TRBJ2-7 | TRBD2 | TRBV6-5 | TGTGCCAGCACTAGCGGGGGCCATTACGAGCAGTACTTC | CASTSGGHYEQYF
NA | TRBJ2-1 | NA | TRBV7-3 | TGTGCCAGCAGCGTTGGAGGGACTTCCAATGAGCAGTTCTTC | CASSVGGTSNEQFF
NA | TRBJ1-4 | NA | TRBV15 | TGTGCCACCCGGGGAGGTGAAAAACTGTTTTTT | CATRGGEKLFF
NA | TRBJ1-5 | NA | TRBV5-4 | TGTGCCAGCAGCTTTGGGGGCCAAAGGGGCAATCAGCCCCAGCATTTT | CASSFGGQRGNQPQHF
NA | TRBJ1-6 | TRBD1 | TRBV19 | TGTGCCAGTACTTTGGGGACAGGGGTATCACCCCTCCACTTT | CASTLGTGVSPLHF
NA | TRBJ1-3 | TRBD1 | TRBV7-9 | TGTGCCAGCAGCCTGACAGGGGTTGGAAACACCATATATTTT | CASSLTGVGNTIYF
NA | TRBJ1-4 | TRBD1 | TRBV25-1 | TGTGCCAGCAGTGCGAGGACAGGACTTAATGAAAAACTGTTTTTT | CASSARTGLNEKLFF
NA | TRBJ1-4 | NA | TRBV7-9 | TGTGCCAGCAGCTCAGCCAGACAGGCGAGTAGTCAAAAACTGTTTTTT | CASSSARQASSQKLFF
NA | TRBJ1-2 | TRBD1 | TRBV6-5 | TGTGCCAGCAGATGGGACAGGGATGGCTACACCTTC | CASRWDRDGYTF
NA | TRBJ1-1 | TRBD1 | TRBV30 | TGTGCCTGGGGACAGGGGAACACTGAAGCTTTCTTT | CAWGQGNTEAFF
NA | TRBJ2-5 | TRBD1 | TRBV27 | TGTGCCAGCAGGGACAGGGGGCGCTTGGAAGAGACCCAGTACTTC | CASRDRGRLEETQYF
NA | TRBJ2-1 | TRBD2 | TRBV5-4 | TGTGCCAGCAGCTTGAAGGGACTACGGGATGAGCAGTTCTTC | CASSLKGLRDEQFF
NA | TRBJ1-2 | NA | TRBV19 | TGTGCCAGTAGTGGAGGGATAGGGTATGGCTACACCTTC | CASSGGIGYGYTF
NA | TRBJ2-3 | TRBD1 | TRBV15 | TGTGCCACCAGCAGAGTGGACAGGGAGCGGGTTGATACGCAGTATTTT | CATSRVDRERVDTQYF
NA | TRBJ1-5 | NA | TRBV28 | TGTGCCAGCAGCCAACCAGGGGCCTCAAATTACAATCAGCCCCAGCATTTT | CASSQPGASNYNQPQHF
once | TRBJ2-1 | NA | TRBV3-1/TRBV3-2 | TGTGCCAGCAGCCAAGCGTTTGAGCAGTTCTTC | CASSQAFEQFF
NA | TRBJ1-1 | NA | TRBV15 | TGTGCCACCAGCGAAGGGGTGGACACTGAAGCTTTCTTT | CATSEGVDTEAFF
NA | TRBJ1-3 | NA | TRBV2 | TGTGCCAGCAGGATGGGGCTCTCTGGAAACACCATATATTTT | CASRMGLSGNTIYF
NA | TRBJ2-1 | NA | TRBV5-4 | TGTGCCAGCAGCTTGCTTGCGCGGGGGCAGGGGGAGCAGTTCTTC | CASSLLARGQGEQFF
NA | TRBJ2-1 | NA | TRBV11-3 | TGTGCCAGCAGCCCACGGAGCTCCTACAATGAGCAGTTCTTC | CASSPRSSYNEQFF
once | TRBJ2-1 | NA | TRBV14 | TGTGCCAGCAGTCAAGCGCTCCAGGGAAATGAGCAGTTCTTC | CASSQALQGNEQFF
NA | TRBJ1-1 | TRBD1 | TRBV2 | TGTGCCAGCAGCCCCTCAAGGGGGCTAGTGAACACTGAAGCTTTCTTT | CASSPSRGLVNTEAFF
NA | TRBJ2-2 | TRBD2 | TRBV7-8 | TGTGCCAGCAGCTTAGAGGGCGGGAGAGGGACCGGGGAGCTGTTTTTT | CASSLEGGRGTGELFF
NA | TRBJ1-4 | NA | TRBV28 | TGTGCCAGCAGGCGAATCACCGGGACAAGAGTCGAAAAACTGTTTTTT | CASRRITGTRVEKLFF
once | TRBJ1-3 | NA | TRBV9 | TGTGCCAGCAGCGGCCCCTACTTGGACAGTTCTGGAAACACCATATATTTT | CASSGPYLDSSGNTIYF
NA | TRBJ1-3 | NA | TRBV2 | TGTGCCACGTCCGGGACAGGAAACACCATATATTTT | CATSGTGNTIYF
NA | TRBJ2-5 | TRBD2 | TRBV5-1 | TGCGCCAGCAGCGCCATGAGCGGGGCTAAAGAGACCCAGTACTTC | CASSAMSGAKETQYF
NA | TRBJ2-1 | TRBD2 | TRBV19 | TGTGCCAGCCGACTAGCGGGAGGAAATGAGCAGTTCTTC | CASRLAGGNEQFF
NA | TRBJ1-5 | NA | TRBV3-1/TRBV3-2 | TGTGCCAGCAGCCAAGATAGTCAGCCCCAGCATTTT | CASSQDSQPQHF
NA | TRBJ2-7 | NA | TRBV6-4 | TGTGCCAGCAGTTGGGGGGAACACGCCTACGAGCAGTACTTC | CASSWGEHAYEQYF
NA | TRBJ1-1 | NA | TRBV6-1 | TGTGCCAGCAGTGAAGGTGACAGATGGGACACTGAAGCTTTCTTT | CASSEGDRWDTEAFF
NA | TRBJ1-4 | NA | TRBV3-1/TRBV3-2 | TGTGCCAGCAGCCGACAGTCCGCTAATGAAAAACTGTTTTTT | CASSRQSANEKLFF
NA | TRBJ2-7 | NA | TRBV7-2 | TGTGCCAGCAGCTTATCACAGGTTTCTGGCGAGCAGTACTTC | CASSLSQVSGEQYF
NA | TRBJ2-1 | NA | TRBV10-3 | TGTGCCATCAGTAAACAGGGTTCAGGCAATGAGCAGTTCTTC | CAISKQGSGNEQFF
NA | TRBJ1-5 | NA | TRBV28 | TGTGCCAGCAGACCTATGGGCAATCAGCCCCAGCATTTT | CASRPMGNQPQHF
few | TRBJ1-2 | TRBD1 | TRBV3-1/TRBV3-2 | TGTGCCAGCAGCCCCCGGGAGGGGGCCCCTCTTGGCTACACCTTC | CASSPREGAPLGYTF
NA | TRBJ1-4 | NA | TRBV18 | TGTGCCAGCTCACTACAGGGTATGACAACTAATGAAAAACTGTTTTTT | CASSLQGMTTNEKLFF
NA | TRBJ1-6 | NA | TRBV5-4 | TGTGCCAGCAGCTTGGGAGGGCCAAGCTCCTATAATTCACCCCTCCACTTT | CASSLGGPSSYNSPLHF
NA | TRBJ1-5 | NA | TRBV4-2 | TGTGCCAGCAGCCCCCGCGGCAGTTATAGCAATCAGCCCCAGCATTTT | CASSPRGSYSNQPQHF
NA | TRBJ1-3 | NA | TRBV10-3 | TGTGCCATCAGGATAGAGGGGGCTGGAAACACCATATATTTT | CAIRIEGAGNTIYF
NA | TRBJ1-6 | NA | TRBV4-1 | TGCGCCAGCAGCCAAGAGCGGGGGAGGCCACCCCTCCACTTT | CASSQERGRPPLHF
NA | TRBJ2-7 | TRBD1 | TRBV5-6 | TGTGCCAGCAGCATCCGGGACAGGGGTGGTAACGAGCAGTACTTC | CASSIRDRGGNEQYF
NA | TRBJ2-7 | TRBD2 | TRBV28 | TGTGCCAGCAGTCTCCTAGCGGGAGGAGAGGAGCAGTACTTC | CASSLLAGGEEQYF
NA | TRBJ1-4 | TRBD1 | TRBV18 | TGTGCCAGCTCACGAGGACAGGGGGCGAATGAAAAACTGTTTTTT | CASSRGQGANEKLFF
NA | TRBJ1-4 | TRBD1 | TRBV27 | TGTGCCAGCAGTACACAGGGGGCAAATGAAAAACTGTTTTTT | CASSTQGANEKLFF
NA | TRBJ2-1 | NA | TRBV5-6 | TGTGCCAGCAGGGCGGTCGTTAGCGAGTACAATGAGCAGTTCTTC | CASRAVVSEYNEQFF
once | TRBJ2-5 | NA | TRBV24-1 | TGTGCCACCAGTGGGGGGGTCGAGGGGCCCCAAGAGACCCAGTACTTC | CATSGGVEGPQETQYF
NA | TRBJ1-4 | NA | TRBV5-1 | TGCGCCAGCAGCACACAGGGCTTTAATGAAAAACTGTTTTTT | CASSTQGFNEKLFF